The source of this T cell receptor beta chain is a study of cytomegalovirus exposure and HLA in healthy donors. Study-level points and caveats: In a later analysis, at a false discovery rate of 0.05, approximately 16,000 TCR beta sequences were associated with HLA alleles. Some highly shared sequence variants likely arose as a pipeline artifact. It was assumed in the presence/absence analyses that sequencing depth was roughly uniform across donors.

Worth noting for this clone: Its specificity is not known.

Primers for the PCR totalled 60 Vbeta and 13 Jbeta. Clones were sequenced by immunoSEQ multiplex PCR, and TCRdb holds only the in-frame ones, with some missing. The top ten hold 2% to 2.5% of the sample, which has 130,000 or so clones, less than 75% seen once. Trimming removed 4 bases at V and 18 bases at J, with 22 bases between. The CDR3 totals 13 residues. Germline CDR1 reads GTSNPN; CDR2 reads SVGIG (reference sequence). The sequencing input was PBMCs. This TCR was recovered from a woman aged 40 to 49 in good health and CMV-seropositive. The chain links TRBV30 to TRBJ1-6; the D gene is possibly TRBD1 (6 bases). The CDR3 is CAWKGDVGARCHF. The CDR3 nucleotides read TGTGCCTGGAAGGGGGACGTCGGTGCCAGGTGCCACTTT.